This T cell receptor (beta chain) was identified during a study of beta chain features in type 1 diabetes. Notes on this clone: Its antigen remains unknown.

CD4+ cells of the naive, central memory, regulatory and stem cell-like memory types were sorted via CD45RO/CCR7/CD25/CD127/CD95/CD27. This CDR3 is 15 amino acids long. CDR1 is SGHNT, CDR2 YYREEE, per germline (reference sequence). V gave up 5 bases and J gave up 4 bases; unmatched junction bases: 11. The study reverse transcribed the entire isolated RNA, so it sequenced expressed TCRB transcripts. Clones were sequenced by immunoSEQ multiplex PCR, and TCRdb holds only the in-frame ones, with some missing. The sample consists of roughly 140,000 clones, nearly 50% of them appearing once. Overall study results and limits: Overrepresentation of cells with high TCR expression could result from cDNA sequencing. The question left open here concerned HLA type influencing TCRB rearrangement.

This TCR derives from a young man in good health. The sample was Tregs from blood. V and J are TRBV5-4 and TRBJ1-2; TRBD1 matches at 7 bases. The chain's CDR3 is CASRTRGQRLYGYTF. The CDR3 bases are TGTGCCAGCAGGACTAGGGGACAGCGCCTCTATGGCTACACCTTC.